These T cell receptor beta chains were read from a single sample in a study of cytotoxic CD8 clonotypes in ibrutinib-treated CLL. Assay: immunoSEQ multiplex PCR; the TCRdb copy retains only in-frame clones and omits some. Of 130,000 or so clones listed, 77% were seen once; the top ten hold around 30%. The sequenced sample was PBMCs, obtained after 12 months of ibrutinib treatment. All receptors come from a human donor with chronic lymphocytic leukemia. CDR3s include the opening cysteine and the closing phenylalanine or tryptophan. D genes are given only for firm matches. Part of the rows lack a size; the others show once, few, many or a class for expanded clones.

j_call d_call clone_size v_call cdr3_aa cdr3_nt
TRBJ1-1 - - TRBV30 CAWRGRWNTEAFF TGTGCCTGGAGGGGACGGTGGAACACTGAAGCTTTCTTT
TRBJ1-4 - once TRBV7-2 CASSFGLRNEKLFF TGTGCCAGCAGCTTCGGTCTGCGGAATGAAAAACTGTTTTTT
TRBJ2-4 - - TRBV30 CAWSDRRDIQYF TGTGCCTGGAGTGACCGGCGGGACATTCAGTACTTC
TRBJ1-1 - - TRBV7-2 CASSLEFWGNTEAFF TGTGCCAGCAGCTTAGAATTCTGGGGGAACACTGAAGCTTTCTTT
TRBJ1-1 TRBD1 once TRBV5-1 CASSGGTGNTEAFF TGCGCCAGCAGCGGGGGGACAGGTAACACTGAAGCTTTCTTT
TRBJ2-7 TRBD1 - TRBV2 CASMGGQGVREQYF TGTGCCAGCATGGGAGGACAGGGTGTTCGCGAGCAGTACTTC
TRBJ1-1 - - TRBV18 CASSPNPNTEAFF TGTGCCAGCTCACCAAACCCGAACACTGAAGCTTTCTTT
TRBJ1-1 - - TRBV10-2 CAIKLTRSDTEAFF TGTGCCATCAAATTGACTCGGTCCGACACTGAAGCTTTCTTT
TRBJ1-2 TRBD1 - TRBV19 CASSLQGALVEGYTF TGTGCCAGTAGTTTACAGGGGGCGCTTGTCGAAGGCTACACCTTC
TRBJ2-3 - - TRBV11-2 CASSLDQGRTDTQYF TGTGCCAGCAGCTTAGATCAAGGTCGCACAGATACGCAGTATTTT
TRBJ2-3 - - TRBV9 CASSALGGNTDTQYF TGTGCCAGCAGCGCCCTTGGGGGGAACACAGATACGCAGTATTTT
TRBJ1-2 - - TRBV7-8 CASSLAGGQVAYGYTF TGTGCCAGCAGCTTAGCGGGGGGCCAGGTAGCCTATGGCTACACCTTC
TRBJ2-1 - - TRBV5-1 CASSLAPIAGNNEQFF TGCGCCAGCAGCTTGGCCCCTATTGCGGGGAACAATGAGCAGTTCTTC
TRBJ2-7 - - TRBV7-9 CASSPSGGDEYF TGTGCCAGCAGCCCGTCAGGGGGGGACGAGTACTTC